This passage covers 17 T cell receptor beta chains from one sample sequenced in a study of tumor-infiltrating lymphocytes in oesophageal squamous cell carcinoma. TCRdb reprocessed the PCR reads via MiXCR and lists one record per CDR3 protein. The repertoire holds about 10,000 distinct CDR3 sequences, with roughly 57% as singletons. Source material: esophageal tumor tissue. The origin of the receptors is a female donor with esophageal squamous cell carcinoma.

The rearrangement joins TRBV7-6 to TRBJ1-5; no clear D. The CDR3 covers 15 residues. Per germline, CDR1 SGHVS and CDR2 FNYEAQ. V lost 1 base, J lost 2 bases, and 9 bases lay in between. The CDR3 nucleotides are TGTGCCAGCAGCTTAGTAGAGGGAGGCAATCAGCCCCAGCATTTT. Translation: CASSLVEGGNQPQHF.

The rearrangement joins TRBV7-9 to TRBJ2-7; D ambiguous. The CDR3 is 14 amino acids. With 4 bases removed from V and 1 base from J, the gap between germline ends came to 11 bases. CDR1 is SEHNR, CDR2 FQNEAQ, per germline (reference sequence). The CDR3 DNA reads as TGTGCCAGCAGCTACTCCGAGTTATCCTACGAGCAGTACTTC. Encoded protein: CASSYSELSYEQYF.

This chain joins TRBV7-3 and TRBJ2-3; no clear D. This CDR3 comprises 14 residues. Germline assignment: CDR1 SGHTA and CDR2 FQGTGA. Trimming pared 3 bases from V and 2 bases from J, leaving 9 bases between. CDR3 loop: CASSLNGLTDTQYF. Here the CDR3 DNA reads TGTGCCAGCAGCTTGAATGGCCTCACAGATACGCAGTATTTT.

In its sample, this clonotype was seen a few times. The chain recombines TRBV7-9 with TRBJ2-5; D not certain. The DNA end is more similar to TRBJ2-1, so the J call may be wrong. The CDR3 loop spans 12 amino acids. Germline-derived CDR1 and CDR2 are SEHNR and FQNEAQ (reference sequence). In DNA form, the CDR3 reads TGTGCCAGCACTCTAGGGCCCAATGAGCAGTTCTTC. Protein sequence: CASTLGPNEQFF.

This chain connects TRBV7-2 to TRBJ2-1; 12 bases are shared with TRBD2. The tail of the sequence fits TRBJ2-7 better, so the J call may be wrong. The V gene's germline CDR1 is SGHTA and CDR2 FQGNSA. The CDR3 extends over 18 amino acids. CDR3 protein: CASSLRFPTSGSSYEQYF. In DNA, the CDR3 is TGTGCCAGCAGCCTTAGGTTTCCGACTAGCGGGAGCTCCTACGAGCAGTACTTC.

This CDR3 reads CASSPGSTNNEQYF. The CDR3 coding sequence is TGTGCCAGCAGCCCCGGGAGCACGAACAATGAGCAGTACTTC. This chain joins TRBV7-6 and TRBJ2-5; TRBD2 is a possible D gene (6 bases). Germline CDR1 and CDR2: SGHVS and FNYEAQ. The CDR3 has 14 amino acids. Trimming removed 5 bases at V and 11 bases at J, with 21 bases between.

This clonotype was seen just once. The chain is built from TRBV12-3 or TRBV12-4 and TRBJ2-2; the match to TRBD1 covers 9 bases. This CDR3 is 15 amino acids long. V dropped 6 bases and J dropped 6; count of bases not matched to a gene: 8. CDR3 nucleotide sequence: TGTGCCAGCAGGTCCGGGACAGGGTCCGCCGGGGAGCTGTTTTTT. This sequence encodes CASRSGTGSAGELFF.

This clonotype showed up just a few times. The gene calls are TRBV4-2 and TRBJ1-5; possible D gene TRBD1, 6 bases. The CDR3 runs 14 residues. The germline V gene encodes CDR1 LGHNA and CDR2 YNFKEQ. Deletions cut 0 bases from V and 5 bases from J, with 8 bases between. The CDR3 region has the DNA TGTGCCAGCAGCCAAGATAGGGGGGATCAGCCCCAGCATTTT. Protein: CASSQDRGDQPQHF.

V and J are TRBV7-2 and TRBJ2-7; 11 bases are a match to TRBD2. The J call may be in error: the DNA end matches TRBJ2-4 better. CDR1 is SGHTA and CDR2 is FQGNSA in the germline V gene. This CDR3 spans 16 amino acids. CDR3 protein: CASSSQLAGEGNIQYF. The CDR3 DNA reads TGTGCCAGCAGCTCCCAACTAGCGGGAGAAGGTAACATTCAGTACTTC.

CDR3 protein: CASSLVQGTHEQYF. In DNA form, the CDR3 reads TGTGCCAGCAGCTTAGTTCAGGGCACCCACGAGCAGTACTTC. The V and J genes are TRBV7-4 and TRBJ2-5; weak D call: TRBD1 (5 bases). Near its end, the DNA agrees better with TRBJ2-7, so the J call may be wrong. Germline CDR1 SGHVT, CDR2 SQSDAQ. This CDR3 spans 14 amino acids.

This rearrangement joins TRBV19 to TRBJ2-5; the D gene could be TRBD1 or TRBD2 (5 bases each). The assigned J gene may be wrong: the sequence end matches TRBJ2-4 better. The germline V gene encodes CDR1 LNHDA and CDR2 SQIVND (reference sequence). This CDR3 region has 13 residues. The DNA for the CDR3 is TGTGCCAGTAGTTGGGGACCCAAAAACATTCAGTACTTC. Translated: CASSWGPKNIQYF.

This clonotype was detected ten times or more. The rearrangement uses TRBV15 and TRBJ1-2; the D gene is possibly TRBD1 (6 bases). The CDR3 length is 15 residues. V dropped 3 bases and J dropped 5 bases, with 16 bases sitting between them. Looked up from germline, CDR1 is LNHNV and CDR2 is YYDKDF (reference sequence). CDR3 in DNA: TGTGCCACCAGCAGGGGACTGGGCAGGGGTTATGGCTACACCTTC. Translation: CATSRGLGRGYGYTF.

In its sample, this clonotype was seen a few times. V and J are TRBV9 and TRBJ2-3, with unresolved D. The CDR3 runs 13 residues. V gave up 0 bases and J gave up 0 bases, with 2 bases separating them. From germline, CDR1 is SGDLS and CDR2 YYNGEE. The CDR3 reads CASSVDSTDTQYF. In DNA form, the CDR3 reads TGTGCCAGCAGCGTAGATAGCACAGATACGCAGTATTTT.

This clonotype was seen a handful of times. The CDR3 DNA reads as TGTGCCAGCAGTACCCGGGACGGCCCGAACACTGAAGCTTTCTTT. Encoded protein: CASSTRDGPNTEAFF. The chain joins TRBV6-6 to TRBJ1-1, with D possibly TRBD1 on 5 matching bases. Trimming stripped 5 bases from V and 1 base from J, with 14 bases between. Germline V lookup: CDR1 MNHNY, CDR2 SVGAGI (reference sequence). The CDR3 is 15 amino acids.

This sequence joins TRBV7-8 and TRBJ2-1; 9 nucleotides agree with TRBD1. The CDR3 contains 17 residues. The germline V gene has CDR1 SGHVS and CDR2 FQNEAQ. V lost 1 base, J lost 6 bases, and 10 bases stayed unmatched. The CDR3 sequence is CASSLDFGGDRVNEQFF. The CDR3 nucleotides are TGTGCCAGCAGCTTAGATTTTGGGGGGGACAGGGTCAATGAGCAGTTCTTC.

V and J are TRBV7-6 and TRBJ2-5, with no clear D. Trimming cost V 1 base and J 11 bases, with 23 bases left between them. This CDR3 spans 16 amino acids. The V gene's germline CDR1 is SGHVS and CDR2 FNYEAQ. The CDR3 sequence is CASSLGSAYSYNEQYF. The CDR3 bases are TGTGCCAGCAGCTTAGGATCGGCATATTCCTACAATGAGCAGTACTTC.

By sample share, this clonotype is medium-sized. The CDR3, as DNA: TGTGCCACCAGTGATTCGATCAGGGATGGCTACACCTTC. Residues: CATSDSIRDGYTF. The chain is built from TRBV24-1 and TRBJ1-2, with TRBD1 as a possible D gene (5 bases). The CDR3 extends over 13 amino acids. V gave up 2 bases and J gave up 6 bases, with 9 bases separating them. Germline lookup yields CDR1 KGHDR and CDR2 SFDVKD.